This T cell receptor (beta chain) came from a study of T cell repertoires in cytomegalovirus infection. Study-level information: Both a matching HLA type and CMV infection were indicated by public TCR beta signatures. Study findings and constraints: The response measured ex vivo was dominated by TCR beta clonotypes (HLA-C-restricted and CMV-specific). Based on cumulative public TCR beta family frequency, carriers of CMV plus the relevant HLA were identified.

TCRdb reanalysed the reads using MiXCR and keeps one entry per CDR3 protein. The sample has roughly 300,000 distinct CDR3 sequences; roughly 24% are singletons. Germline-derived CDR1 and CDR2 are SGHTA and FQGNSA. The CDR3 is 17 amino acids. Trimming cost V 0 bases and J 5 bases; bases outside gene matches: 7. This clonotype was counted many times. Its antigen is currently unknown. Sequenced material: PBMCs. The V call is TRBV7-2, the J call TRBJ2-3; TRBD2 agrees at 11 bases. The source of this sequence is a human donor in good health (CMV status not recorded). Some clones in this sample may be carry-over from other donors' samples. CDR3 coding DNA: TGTGCCAGCAGCTTAGCGCCACTAGCGGGGGATCGAGATACGCAGTATTTT. Its protein is CASSLAPLAGDRDTQYF.